This TCR beta chain was profiled in a study of identical twins. After template switching added a universal primer site, the resulting cDNA carried unique molecular identifiers. TCRdb re-analysed the 5' RACE reads in MiXCR, keeping a single row per CDR3 protein. The sample consists of some 560,000 distinct CDR3 sequences, approximately 10% of them appearing once. Broader study findings: Models predicted less out-of-frame TCR alpha sharing in monozygotic twins than was found.

Concerning this clonotype: What it binds is not known. The junction does not match germline at one end; this may be a read error.

All donors were healthy, and all were Caucasian. CDR3 length: 13 amino acids. Germline V gene data show CDR1 as MDHEN and CDR2 as SYDVKM. A further study also used this sample, focusing on yellow fever vaccine responses in identical twins.

Sequenced: PBMCs. This sequence was found in a woman under 30 in good health. The rearrangement links TRBV28 to TRBJ1-5, with a possible D match to TRBD1 (5 bases). CDR3 amino acids: CASSLGGNLPQHF. The CDR3, as DNA: TGTGCCAGCAGTTTAGGGGGAAATCTGCCCCAGCATTTT.